The 12 T cell receptor beta chains below all came from one sample that was sequenced in a study of metastatic and nonmetastatic thyroid tumors. TCRdb reprocessed the PCR reads using MiXCR. The table includes approximately 17,000 clones, around 25% detected once. Ahead of thyroid surgery, no patient had received treatment of any kind. What was sequenced was blood. The receptors derive from a male donor with papillary thyroid cancer or a benign thyroid nodule (not recorded which). Some clones in this sample may be carry-over from other donors' samples.

The V call is TRBV18, the J call TRBJ1-2; D is ambiguous. Germline values: CDR1 KGHSH, CDR2 LQKENI. This CDR3 region has 13 residues. The V end lost 3 bases, the J end lost 10 bases, and 15 bases lay between the germline ends. CDR3 DNA sequence: TGTGCCAGCTCACCTCGGTACGGGGATACCTACACCTTC. Amino acid sequence: CASSPRYGDTYTF.

This clone was counted ten times or more. Just one base apart from a much larger clone, this may be a read error. The V and J genes are TRBV10-1 and TRBJ1-1; D remains ambiguous. The germline V gene has CDR1 WNHNN and CDR2 SYGVQD (reference sequence). The CDR3 is 12 amino acids. The V gene lost 10 bases and the J gene lost 5 bases, with 14 bases spanning the gap. CDR3 nucleotide sequence: TGCGCCAATGCCGGCCTCGGGACTGAAGCTTTCTTT. This gives the protein CANAGLGTEAFF.

This clone was seen ten or more times. The V and J genes are TRBV20-1 and TRBJ1-5, with TRBD1 matching over 7 bases. This CDR3 region has 15 residues. CDR1 and CDR2 (germline): DFQATT, SNEGSKA (reference sequence). V shed 0 bases and J 7 bases; nucleotides not matched to a gene: 9. The CDR3 DNA reads TGCAGTGCTAGAGATCCCCTAGGGGGCGGGCAGCCCCAGCATTTT. Amino acid sequence: CSARDPLGGGQPQHF.

This rearrangement joins TRBV18 to TRBJ1-2, with D unclear. Germline assignment: CDR1 KGHSH and CDR2 LQKENI. V shed 4 bases and J shed 3 bases, with 6 bases lying between them. The CDR3 consists of 12 residues. CDR3 DNA: TGTGCCAGCTCACAGTTTGACTATGGCTACACCTTC. This codes for CASSQFDYGYTF. The whole variable domain, remainder taken from reference TRBV18 and TRBJ1-2, is NAGVMQNPRHLVRRRGQEARLRCSPMKGHSHVYWYRQLPEEGLKFMVYLQKENIIDESGMPKERFSAEFPKEGPSILRIQQVVRGDSAAYFCASSQFDYGYTFGSGTRLTVV.

The table lists this clone with a few counts. The rearrangement joins TRBV2 to TRBJ2-7; D unclear. The CDR3 sequence is 12 residues long. With 5 bases removed from V and 4 bases from J, the gap between germline ends came to 9 bases. CDR1 and CDR2 (germline): SNHLY, FYNNEI. The CDR3 loop is CASSPQAYEQYF. CDR3 nucleotides: TGTGCCAGCAGTCCTCAAGCATACGAGCAGTACTTC.

This clone came up many times. This chain connects TRBV4-1 to TRBJ1-5; D remains unclear. CDR3 length equals 15 residues. V lost 1 base and J 0 bases, leaving 7 bases between the germline ends. Looked up from germline, CDR1 is MGHRA and CDR2 is YSYEKL. The CDR3 DNA is TGCGCCAGCAGCCAAGCAGAATATAGCAATCAGCCCCAGCATTTT. Residues: CASSQAEYSNQPQHF.

This clone is labeled as medium-sized. The V gene is TRBV12-3 or TRBV12-4, the J gene TRBJ2-7; 8 bases agree with TRBD1. The CDR3 spans 18 residues. Germline trimming cut 6 bases from V and 3 bases from J; bases unmatched to any gene: 19. The CDR3, as DNA: TGTGCCAGCAGCACCTCGGACAGGGCCTCGCCCTCAGACTACGAGCAGTACTTC. It codes for CASSTSDRASPSDYEQYF.

By sample fraction, this clone is medium-sized. The rearrangement uses TRBV6-4 and TRBJ2-7, with TRBD2 matching over 11 bases. V lost 0 bases to trimming and J lost 2 bases; unmatched junction nucleotides: 3. The CDR3 has 16 residues. Germline CDR1 MRHNA, CDR2 SNTAGT. CDR3 nucleotides: TGTGCCAGCAGTGACTCGACTAGCGGGGACACCTACGAGCAGTACTTC. Amino acid sequence: CASSDSTSGDTYEQYF.

The table lists this clone with many counts. V and J are TRBV10-1 and TRBJ2-1; maybe TRBD2 (5 bases). Looked up from germline, CDR1 is WNHNN and CDR2 is SYGVQD (reference sequence). There are 15 residues in the CDR3. Trimming removed 0 bases at V and 2 bases at J, with 8 bases between. The DNA of the CDR3 is TGCGCCAGCAGTGAGTCCAGCGGTCCCTACAATGAGCAGTTCTTC. It codes for CASSESSGPYNEQFF.

With respect to this clone: Other DNA sequences from this sample encode an identical CDR3 as well. The V and J genes are TRBV10-3 and TRBJ2-7, with no clear D. The germline gives CDR1 ENHRY, CDR2 SYGVKD. This CDR3 has 14 amino acids. The ends were cut back, 5 bases at V and 0 bases at J, with 11 bases in the middle. The CDR3 sequence: CAISSGTHSYEQYF. Written as DNA, the CDR3 is TGTGCCATCAGTTCCGGTACTCACTCCTACGAGCAGTACTTC.

Concerning this clone itself: A much bigger clone sits one base away, suggesting this may be a read error. V and J are TRBV7-9 and TRBJ1-3; unclear D gene. The CDR3 runs to 12 residues. Germline lookup yields CDR1 SEHNR and CDR2 FQNEAQ (reference sequence). Here the CDR3 DNA reads TGTGCCAGCGGCTTCCAGGTAAACACCATATATTTT. Amino acids: CASGFQVNTIYF. Combining the CDR3 with reference TRBV7-9 and TRBJ1-3 gives the whole variable domain DTGVSQNPRHKITKRGQNVTFRCDPISEHNRLYWYRQTLGQGPEFLTYFQNEAQLEKSRLLSDRFSAERPKGSFSTLEIQRTEQGDSAMYLCASGFQVNTIYFGEGSWLTVV.

This clone was picked up many times. The J gene is TRBJ2-1, the V gene TRBV6-1; possible D gene TRBD1, 5 bases. CDR1 is MNHNS and CDR2 is SASEGT in the germline V gene. This CDR3 region has 15 residues. The V gene lost 2 bases and the J gene lost 1 base, with 9 bases spanning the gap. The CDR3 DNA reads TGTGCCAGCAGTGAATCGGCAGGGTCCTACAATGAGCAGTTCTTC. Translated, it gives CASSESAGSYNEQFF.